This paragraph reports one T cell receptor beta chain. Its matching antigen is unknown. V was shortened by 0 bases and J by 6 bases, with 11 bases between the two germline ends. Germline-derived CDR1 and CDR2 are MNHEY and SVGAGI. The CDR3 consists of 14 residues. All patients were mismatch repair deficient, assessed by either PCR or immunohistochemistry. Three pembrolizumab responders had their TCRs sequenced. This sample is part of a study of PD-1 blockade in mismatch repair-deficient tumors. Study conclusions and caveats: After pembrolizumab, tumor-resident clones rose rapidly, then generally contracted before radiologic responses.

Clones were read by immunoSEQ multiplex PCR, and TCRdb kept only the in-frame ones, dropping some. The table lists roughly 84,000 clones, 81% of them singletons. The sequence was collected from an adult with mismatch repair-deficient cancer. The sequencing here drew on peripheral blood, taken 12 weeks after starting pembrolizumab. The genes are TRBV6-5 and TRBJ1-1, with D tentatively TRBD1 (5 bases). Written as DNA, the CDR3 is TGTGCCAGCAGTTACTCCCGGGAAGGGGCTGAAGCTTTCTTT. As protein: CASSYSREGAEAFF.